The clone carrying this T cell receptor (beta chain) was detected only a few times. What it recognizes is unknown. Mouse gene names and germline throughout. Read coverage stops 1 residue before the CDR3 terminus; the germline J gene supplies the remainder. The sample originates from a study of tissue T cells after allogeneic stem cell transplantation. The CDR3 has 15 residues. V dropped 0 bases and J dropped 0; count of bases not matched to a gene: 2. Germline V gives CDR1 KGHPV, CDR2 FQNQEV (reference sequence). TCRdb keeps only in-frame clones here, not all; method: immunoSEQ multiplex PCR. The top ten hold around 39% of the sample, which has some 6,100 clones, roughly 49% seen once. Findings and caveats of the study: Only a limited share of tissue TCRs appeared in blood or spleen.

Time point described: mouse harvest day 14 after allogeneic transplant. Tail vein injection delivered 10^7 T-cell-depleted bone marrow cells and 10^6 splenic CD5+ T cells. The source of this sequence is a female BALB/c mouse given C57BL/6 T cells with graft-versus-host disease after an allogeneic hematopoietic cell transplant. The rearrangement links TRBV26 to TRBJ2-7; 7 bases agree with TRBD2. Input material: gut tissue. The CDR3 reads CASSLSAGGSYEQYF. The CDR3 bases that were read are TGTGCCAGCAGTCTGTCGGCTGGGGGCTCCTATGAACAGTAC. The full variable domain, with the rest looked up from reference TRBV26 and TRBJ2-7, is NSKVIQTPRYLVKGQGQKAKMRCIPEKGHPVVFWYQQNKNNEFKFLINFQNQEVLQQIDMTEKRFSAECPSNSPCSLEIQSSEAGDSALYLCASSLSAGGSYEQYFGPGTRLTVL.